This passage covers 24 T cell receptor beta chains from one sample sequenced in a study of T cell responses to AZD1222 COVID-19 vaccine. The method was immunoSEQ multiplex PCR; TCRdb's version includes in-frame clones alone and lacks a portion of them. The sample contains about 150,000 clones, 90% to 95% of which appear only once. Here the sequenced sample was peripheral blood, taken on day 0 of AZD1222 vaccination. The source of these receptors is an adult in good health.

The gene calls are TRBV7-7 and TRBJ2-1; 8 nucleotides match TRBD1. Unmatched junction bases numbered 4, after V lost 5 bases and J lost 4 bases. The CDR3 is made up of 14 amino acids. Germline V gene lookup returns CDR1 SSHAT and CDR2 FNYEAQ (reference sequence). CDR3 sequence reads: CASSPGGRYNEQFF. CDR3 DNA sequence: TGTGCCAGCAGCCCAGGGGGCAGGTACAATGAGCAGTTCTTC.

The chain is built from TRBV4-1 and TRBJ2-7; D is ambiguous. V lost 2 bases and J lost 0, with 8 bases in between. Germline loops: CDR1 MGHRA, CDR2 YSYEKL. The CDR3 sequence is 14 residues long. CDR3 DNA: TGCGCCAGCAGCCAACCTGCCTCCTCCTACGAGCAGTACTTC. It yields the protein CASSQPASSYEQYF.

The chain couples TRBV9 to TRBJ1-2; 9 bases fit TRBD1. Germline V CDR1 and CDR2: SGDLS, YYNGEE. The length of the CDR3 is 14 residues. Trimming removed 0 bases from V and 8 bases from J; junction bases left unmatched: 5. CDR3 protein: CASSVGDREGGYTF. The CDR3 coding sequence is TGTGCCAGCAGCGTAGGGGACAGGGAAGGGGGCTACACCTTC.

V is TRBV29-1 and J is TRBJ2-3; tentative D call: TRBD2 (5 bases). Germline V gene data show CDR1 as SQVTM and CDR2 as ANQGSEA. The CDR3 runs 13 residues. V lost 3 bases and J lost 0, with 7 bases in between. The CDR3 reads CSVERESTDTQYF. Written as DNA, the CDR3 is TGCAGCGTTGAGAGGGAAAGCACAGATACGCAGTATTTT.

The chain uses TRBV5-1 and TRBJ1-1; tentative D call: TRBD1 (5 bases). V shed 5 bases and J shed 1 base, with 12 bases lying between them. Germline loops: CDR1 SGHRS, CDR2 YFSETQ. This CDR3 spans 14 amino acids. The CDR3 sequence: CASSLQASNTEAFF. In DNA form, the CDR3 reads TGCGCCAGCAGTTTACAGGCTTCGAACACTGAAGCTTTCTTT. Combining the CDR3 with reference TRBV5-1 and TRBJ1-1 gives the whole variable domain KAGVTQTPRYLIKTRGQQVTLSCSPISGHRSVSWYQQTPGQGLQFLFEYFSETQRNKGNFPGRFSGRQFSNSRSEMNVSTLELGDSALYLCASSLQASNTEAFFGQGTRLTVV.

This sequence joins TRBV30 and TRBJ1-5; 8 positions agree with TRBD1. The CDR3 consists of 16 residues. In germline, CDR1 is GTSNPN, CDR2 SVGIG (reference sequence). J was trimmed by 5 bases and V by 1 base; bases with no gene match: 10. The CDR3 reads CAWSGPGQGPYQPQHF. CDR3 bases: TGTGCCTGGAGTGGCCCAGGACAGGGCCCTTATCAGCCCCAGCATTTT.

V and J are TRBV5-1 and TRBJ2-6; 8 bases are shared with TRBD1. The CDR3 consists of 17 residues. Germline V CDR1 and CDR2: SGHRS, YFSETQ. J gave up 0 bases and V 3 bases, and 5 bases lay outside the gene matches. The CDR3 region has the DNA TGCGCCAGCAGCTGGACAGGGTTAAGCTCTGGGGCCAACGTCCTGACTTTC. Translating it yields CASSWTGLSSGANVLTF.

The chain has TRBV24-1 and TRBJ1-5; the D is unclear. CDR1 and CDR2 (germline): KGHDR, SFDVKD. The CDR3 runs 14 residues. The V end was cut by 5 bases, the J end by 0 bases, with 7 bases between. CDR3 loop: CATSGRNSNQPQHF. In nucleotides, the CDR3 is TGTGCCACCAGTGGCAGAAATAGCAATCAGCCCCAGCATTTT.

This chain joins TRBV25-1 and TRBJ1-2, with no clear D. The CDR3 runs to 11 residues. CDR1 is MGHDK, CDR2 SYGVNS, per germline. Trimming removed 2 bases at V and 2 bases at J, with 0 bases between. CDR3 bases: TGTGCCAGCAGTGAAAACTATGGCTACACCTTC. Residues: CASSENYGYTF.

This clone was picked up a small number of times. The chain links TRBV7-2 to TRBJ1-2; 8 nucleotides align to TRBD1. CDR3 length: 14 residues. Germline V gene data show CDR1 as SGHTA and CDR2 as FQGNSA. V shed 5 bases, J shed 4 bases, and the junction held 6 bases outside the gene matches. CDR3 sequence (DNA): TGTGCCAGCAGCCCGACAGGGGCCAGCTATGGCTACACCTTC. Protein: CASSPTGASYGYTF.

V and J are TRBV18 and TRBJ1-3; no clear D gene. CDR3 length: 15 residues. V was pared by 1 base and J by 4 bases, with 11 bases between. Germline CDR1 reads KGHSH; CDR2 reads LQKENI. The CDR3 sequence is CASSPLRTAGNTIYF. The CDR3 region has the DNA TGTGCCAGCTCACCACTTAGGACGGCGGGAAACACCATATATTTT.

This chain links TRBV7-3 with TRBJ1-1; 11 nucleotides match TRBD1. The germline gives CDR1 SGHTA, CDR2 FQGTGA. The CDR3 spans 15 residues. Unmatched junction bases numbered 4, after V lost 2 bases and J lost 5 bases. This chain's CDR3 is CASSLEGTGGTEAFF. The CDR3 region has the DNA TGTGCCAGCAGCTTAGAGGGGACAGGGGGGACTGAAGCTTTCTTT.

The chain joins TRBV28 to TRBJ2-1; 8 positions agree with TRBD2. Germline-derived CDR1 and CDR2 are MDHEN and SYDVKM. The CDR3 spans 15 residues. The junction had 9 bases not matched to a gene; V was cut back by 5 bases and J by 6 bases. The CDR3 sequence is CASSAAAAGANEQFF. The CDR3 region has the DNA TGTGCCAGCAGTGCAGCGGCAGCGGGAGCCAATGAGCAGTTCTTC.

The chain has TRBV29-1 and TRBJ2-7, with TRBD1 identical over 7 bases. Trimming removed 7 bases from V and 0 bases from J; junction bases left unmatched: 6. The CDR3 consists of 13 residues. CDR1 is SQVTM and CDR2 is ANQGSEA in the germline V gene. The CDR3 loop is CSDGTELSYEQYF. The DNA of the CDR3 is TGCAGCGACGGGACAGAGCTCTCCTACGAGCAGTACTTC.

The chain carries TRBV28 and TRBJ2-1; a possible D gene is TRBD1 (7 bases). Germline values: CDR1 MDHEN, CDR2 SYDVKM. The V end lost 5 bases, the J end lost 0 bases, and 14 bases lay between the germline ends. The CDR3 length is 16 residues. The CDR3 DNA is TGTGCCAGCAGTCTCACGGGGGACAGCTCCTACAATGAGCAGTTCTTC. Amino acid sequence: CASSLTGDSSYNEQFF.

This chain connects TRBV19 to TRBJ1-4, with D maybe TRBD1 (5 bases). Trimming pared 4 bases from V and 0 bases from J, leaving 9 bases between. The CDR3 is 15 residues long. The germline gives CDR1 LNHDA, CDR2 SQIVND (reference sequence). The CDR3 reads CASSTTVTTNEKLFF. The CDR3 nucleotides are TGTGCCAGTAGTACGACAGTAACAACTAATGAAAAACTGTTTTTT.

The chain combines TRBV28 with TRBJ2-2; D might be TRBD1 (5 bases). This CDR3 region has 13 residues. V was clipped by 7 bases and J by 2 bases, with 8 bases between them. Germline CDR1 MDHEN, CDR2 SYDVKM. The CDR3 sequence: CASIQGNTGELFF. The CDR3 DNA reads TGTGCCAGCATTCAGGGAAACACCGGGGAGCTGTTTTTT.

The genes are TRBV5-4 and TRBJ1-2, with 9 nucleotides matching TRBD1. CDR3 size: 14 residues. Trimming at V came to 2 bases and at J to 2 bases, leaving 1 base not matched to a gene. Germline CDR1 is SGHNT and CDR2 is YYREEE (reference sequence). CDR3 DNA: TGTGCCAGCAGCTTCGGGACAGGGAACTATGGCTACACCTTC. Residues: CASSFGTGNYGYTF. The variable domain in full, with the rest retrieved from reference TRBV5-4 and TRBJ1-2, is ETGVTQSPTHLIKTRGQQVTLRCSSQSGHNTVSWYQQALGQGPQFIFQYYREEENGRGNFPPRFSGLQFPNYSSELNVNALELDDSALYLCASSFGTGNYGYTFGSGTRLTVV.

The J gene is TRBJ2-5, the V gene TRBV28; perhaps TRBD2 as D (6 bases). The CDR3 spans 13 residues. The V gene lost 2 bases and the J gene lost 4 bases, with 8 bases spanning the gap. From germline, CDR1 is MDHEN and CDR2 SYDVKM. CDR3 in amino acids: CASSLRGLETQYF. Written as DNA, the CDR3 is TGTGCCAGCAGTTTACGGGGACTAGAGACCCAGTACTTC.

This chain joins TRBV30 and TRBJ2-3, with D perhaps TRBD2 (7 bases). The CDR3 contains 16 residues. The V and J ends lost 2 bases and 6 bases respectively, with 21 bases between them. Germline-derived CDR1 and CDR2 are GTSNPN and SVGIG (reference sequence). Written as DNA, the CDR3 is TGTGCCTGGAGTTCCGGGGGGCAGGGAGTAGGGGATACGCAGTATTTT. Its protein product is CAWSSGGQGVGDTQYF.

V and J are TRBV7-3 and TRBJ1-6; 8 bases map to TRBD1. V was clipped by 5 bases and J by 10 bases; unmatched bases: 7. Germline CDR1 SGHTA, CDR2 FQGTGA. The CDR3 covers 14 residues. CDR3 protein: CASSADRVGSPLHF. CDR3 bases: TGTGCCAGCAGCGCGGACAGGGTTGGATCACCCCTCCACTTT.

V gene TRBV4-1 combines with J gene TRBJ1-1, with 8 bases aligning to TRBD1. The V gene end was trimmed by 1 base and the J gene end by 0 bases; junction bases not matched to a gene: 7. Germline lookup yields CDR1 MGHRA and CDR2 YSYEKL. This CDR3 is 17 amino acids long. CDR3 sequence (DNA): TGCGCCAGCAGCCAAGGACAGGGGCTCCACATGAACACTGAAGCTTTCTTT. It encodes CASSQGQGLHMNTEAFF.

CDR3 protein: CAISESRADTEAFF. CDR3 nucleotides: TGTGCCATCAGTGAGTCGCGGGCCGACACTGAAGCTTTCTTT. This rearrangement joins TRBV10-3 to TRBJ1-1; D uncertain. V lost 0 bases and J lost 3, with 8 bases in between. Germline CDR1 and CDR2: ENHRY and SYGVKD. The CDR3 is 14 residues long.

The chain links TRBV12-3 or TRBV12-4 to TRBJ2-1; a weak D match, TRBD2 (6 bases). This CDR3 has 13 amino acids. With 6 bases removed from V and 4 bases from J, the gap between germline ends came to 10 bases. In nucleotides, the CDR3 is TGTGCCAGCAGCCCGGGACTTTACAATGAGCAGTTCTTC. Amino acid sequence: CASSPGLYNEQFF.